The 5 T cell receptor beta chains below come from one sample, sequenced in a study of Graves' ophthalmopathy and Graves' hyperthyroidism. The sequenced template was RNA, covering the TCR beta CDR3 region. Investigators did first-round RT-PCR with HTBI primers, then second-round multiplex PCR. TCRdb re-analysed the multiplex PCR reads in MiXCR, keeping a single row per CDR3 protein. The table shows almost 750,000 distinct CDR3 sequences, with roughly two fifths occurring only once. The sample comprised peripheral blood. The receptor set was obtained from an adult man with Graves' ophthalmopathy.

The CDR3 DNA is TGCAGTGCAATCGACAGCGAGACCCAGTACTTC. Translation: CSAIDSETQYF. This chain uses TRBV20-1 with TRBJ2-5, with a possible D match to TRBD1 (5 bases). V was trimmed by 6 bases and J by 5 bases, leaving 10 bases between them. The germline V gene has CDR1 DFQATT and CDR2 SNEGSKA (reference sequence). The CDR3 has 11 residues.

This clonotype showed up just a few times. This sequence joins TRBV10-3 and TRBJ1-5; 9 nucleotides match TRBD1. The CDR3 extends over 16 amino acids. Germline V gene sequence: CDR1 ENHRY, CDR2 SYGVKD. Trimming removed 4 bases from V and 4 bases from J; junction bases left unmatched: 8. CDR3 coding DNA: TGTGCCATCAGTGCGCATGGGACAGGGTCAAATCAGCCCCAGCATTTT. It yields the protein CAISAHGTGSNQPQHF.

This chain joins TRBV20-1 and TRBJ1-3; 9 bases line up with TRBD1. The germline gives CDR1 DFQATT, CDR2 SNEGSKA (reference sequence). V lost 0 bases to trimming and J lost 0 bases; unmatched junction nucleotides: 9. The CDR3 runs 18 residues. The CDR3 DNA sequence: TGCAGTGCTAGAGATCCCGAGACAGGGGGGATCTCTGGAAACACCATATATTTT. Amino acid sequence: CSARDPETGGISGNTIYF.

This clonotype was recorded at least ten times. V and J are TRBV10-3 and TRBJ1-1; a weak D match, TRBD1 (6 bases). The CDR3 is 13 amino acids. Germline CDR1 is ENHRY and CDR2 is SYGVKD. The V and J ends lost 6 bases and 7 bases respectively, with 15 bases between them. This CDR3 reads CAIRETGDFEAFF. The CDR3 DNA reads TGTGCCATCAGGGAGACAGGAGATTTTGAAGCTTTCTTT.

The V and J genes are TRBV20-1 and TRBJ2-7; 9 nucleotides match TRBD1. Germline CDR1 and CDR2: DFQATT and SNEGSKA (reference sequence). The junction had 11 bases not matched to a gene; V was cut back by 5 bases and J by 3 bases. This CDR3 spans 15 amino acids. CDR3 bases: TGCAGTGCTTCCCGTTTTGGGACAGGGCTCTACGAGCAGTACTTC. Its translation: CSASRFGTGLYEQYF.